The source of this TCR beta chain is a study of cytomegalovirus exposure and HLA in healthy donors. CDR3 length: 14 residues. Germline V gene sequence: CDR1 MDHEN, CDR2 SYDVKM. The junction had 7 bases not matched to a gene; V was cut back by 4 bases and J by 8 bases. This PCR relied on a set of 60 Vbeta primers and 13 Jbeta primers. Assay: immunoSEQ multiplex PCR; the TCRdb copy retains only in-frame clones and omits some. The repertoire has 100,000 to 150,000 clones, 70% to 75% of them found once; the top ten carry approximately 7.8%. J is TRBJ1-4 and V is TRBV28; 7 bases are a match to TRBD1. Sample: PBMCs. This TCR derives from a male donor in good health and CMV-seronegative. CDR3 amino acids: CASSSTGLGEKLFF. CDR3 sequence (DNA): TGTGCCAGCAGTTCGACAGGGTTAGGAGAAAAACTGTTTTTT.